This TCR beta chain came from a study of tumor and adjacent non-tumor tissue in lung cancer. Across the study: Patients comprised about a dozen adenocarcinoma, a couple of squamous cell carcinoma and 1 small cell lung cancer. Study results and caveats: Significantly higher TCR diversity was found in tumor than normal lung. Higher tumor TCR diversity was associated with shorter survival.

V lost 6 bases, J lost 5 bases, and 16 bases lay in between. Germline V lookup: CDR1 DFQATT, CDR2 SNEGSKA (reference sequence). The CDR3 runs 13 residues. Comment on this clonotype: Its target is unknown. A read error is possible here, since a much larger clone lies one base away. Since no conserved phenylalanine or tryptophan closes the CDR3, a read error is the likely cause.

Three rounds of nested PCR, following a modified ARM-PCR protocol, produced the TCRbeta library. TCRdb itself ran the multiplex PCR reads through MiXCR, one entry per CDR3 protein. The sample contains fewer than 120,000 distinct CDR3 sequences, 84% of which appear only once. No cell sorting was done before RNA was extracted from the tissue. Donors were chemotherapy-naive, newly diagnosed lung cancer surgical patients in China, August–late 2014. What was sequenced was lung tumor tissue. The genes are TRBV20-1 and TRBJ1-1, with D possibly matching TRBD1 (5 bases). This receptor was taken from a man between 65 and 85 years old with non-small cell lung cancer. The CDR3 bases are TGCAGTGCCAGCCCCAGGGTAGGTACTGAAGCTTTCTCT. Translated, it gives CSASPRVGTEAFS.